The clone carrying this T cell receptor (beta chain) has more than one count but fewer than ten. Per the original methods: Amplified reference gene primers provided the basis for estimating nucleated cell counts. Using immunoSEQ multiplex PCR, the repertoire was profiled, and TCRdb retains in-frame clones only, with some absent. The V and J calls and clone size are taken from that table; D and trimming were inferred from the DNA. This sample has 25,000 to 30,000 clones; 60% to 80% occur once, and the top ten carry over 40%. The data stem from a study of blood T cell repertoires in COVID-19. Study context: The United States, Italy and Spain supplied acute and convalescent COVID-19 samples. Sources were T cells, B-cell-depleted T cells, or PBMCs; the material itself was cDNA or gDNA.

The sequence was obtained from a woman aged 70 to 79 with acute or convalescent COVID-19. Sequenced material: peripheral blood.

The CDR3 here is CASRDRSNEKLFF. The CDR3 DNA sequence: TGTGCCAGTAGGGACAGGAGTAATGAAAAACTGTTTTTT. V is TRBV19 and J is TRBJ1-4; TRBD1 matches 7 bases. Germline assignment: CDR1 LNHDA and CDR2 SQIVND (reference sequence). Trimming took 6 bases from V and 4 from J; bases not matched to a gene: 2. This CDR3 comprises 13 residues.